One sample yielded the 3 T cell receptor beta chains listed below, sequenced in a study of cytomegalovirus exposure and HLA in healthy donors. With 60 Vbeta and 13 Jbeta primers, the PCR was carried out. Method: immunoSEQ multiplex PCR; TCRdb's copy keeps in-frame clones and lacks some. The sample records about 92,000 clones, approximately 71% being singletons. The sequencing sample was made of PBMCs. The receptors originated from a man aged 50-60 years in good health and CMV-seronegative.

This chain joins TRBV2 and TRBJ2-5, with 11 bases matching TRBD2. Germline assignment: CDR1 SNHLY and CDR2 FYNNEI. Trimming took 6 bases from V and 2 from J; bases not matched to a gene: 5. This CDR3 spans 15 amino acids. The CDR3 region is CASRGTSGGQETQYF. The CDR3, as DNA: TGTGCCAGCAGAGGTACTAGCGGGGGTCAAGAGACCCAGTACTTC.

The chain has TRBV11-2 and TRBJ2-3; 9 bases are a match to TRBD2. The length of the CDR3 is 12 residues. Per the germline V gene, CDR1 is SGHAT and CDR2 is FQNNGV. Trimming cost V 6 bases and J 5 bases; bases outside gene matches: 0. The CDR3 DNA is TGTGCCAGCAGACTAGCGGGAGATACGCAGTATTTT. This encodes CASRLAGDTQYF.

This chain joins TRBV5-1 and TRBJ1-1; D possibly corresponds to TRBD1 (5 bases). CDR3 length: 18 residues. The V gene's germline CDR1 is SGHRS and CDR2 YFSETQ. The V and J ends lost 7 bases and 1 base respectively, with 26 bases between them. CDR3: CASREVGSPGRGNTEAFF. DNA for the CDR3: TGCGCCAGCCGGGAGGTCGGGTCTCCGGGACGGGGGAACACTGAAGCTTTCTTT.